This T cell receptor (beta chain) emerged from a study of shared clonotypes between healthy human individuals. This CDR3 spans 14 amino acids. With 4 bases removed from V and 9 bases from J, the gap between germline ends came to 15 bases. Germline CDR1 reads SEHNR; CDR2 reads FQNEAQ (reference sequence). CD8 cells classed as naive were CD45RO-negative and positively selected for CCR7, excluding terminally differentiated effector memory CD45RA+ cells. The method was immunoSEQ multiplex PCR; TCRdb's version includes in-frame clones alone and lacks a portion of them. The sample yields under 700,000 clones, 95% seen once.

J is TRBJ1-4 and V is TRBV7-9; tentatively, D is TRBD1 (6 bases). The sequenced material came from naive CD8+ T cells sorted from blood. The source of this sequence is a woman aged 25 to 45 in good health. The CDR3 DNA reads TGTGCCAGCAGCTCCGACAGGATTGGGCAAAAACTGTTTTTT. This gives the protein CASSSDRIGQKLFF. Complete variable domain (other parts from reference TRBV7-9 and TRBJ1-4): DTGVSQNPRHKITKRGQNVTFRCDPISEHNRLYWYRQTLGQGPEFLTYFQNEAQLEKSRLLSDRFSAERPKGSFSTLEIQRTEQGDSAMYLCASSSDRIGQKLFFGSGTQLSVL.